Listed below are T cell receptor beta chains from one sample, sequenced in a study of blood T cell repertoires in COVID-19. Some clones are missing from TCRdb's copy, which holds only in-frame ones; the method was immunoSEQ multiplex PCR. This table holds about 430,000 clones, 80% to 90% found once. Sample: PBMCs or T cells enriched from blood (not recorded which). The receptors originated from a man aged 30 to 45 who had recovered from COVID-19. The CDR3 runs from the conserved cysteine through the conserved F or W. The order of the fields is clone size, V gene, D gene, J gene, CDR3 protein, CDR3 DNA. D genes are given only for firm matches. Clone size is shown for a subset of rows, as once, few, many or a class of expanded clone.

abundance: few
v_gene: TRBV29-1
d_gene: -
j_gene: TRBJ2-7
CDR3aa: CSVASGAYEQYF
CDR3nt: TGCAGCGTCGCCTCCGGGGCCTACGAGCAGTACTTC

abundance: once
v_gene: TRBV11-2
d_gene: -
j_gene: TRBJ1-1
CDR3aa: CASSFFAQNTEAFF
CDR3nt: TGTGCCAGCAGCTTTTTCGCGCAGAACACTGAAGCTTTCTTT

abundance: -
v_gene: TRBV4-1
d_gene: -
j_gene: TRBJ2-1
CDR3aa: CASSQSGEAYNEQFF
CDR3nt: TGCGCCAGCAGCCAATCGGGGGAAGCCTACAATGAGCAGTTCTTC

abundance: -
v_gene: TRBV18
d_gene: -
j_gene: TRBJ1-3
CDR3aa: CASSPLEGSSGNTIYF
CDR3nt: TGTGCCAGCTCACCACTAGAGGGAAGCTCTGGAAACACCATATATTTT

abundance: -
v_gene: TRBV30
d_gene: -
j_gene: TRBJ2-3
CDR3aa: CAQEVVNTDTQYF
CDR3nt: TGTGCCCAGGAGGTAGTAAACACAGATACGCAGTATTTT

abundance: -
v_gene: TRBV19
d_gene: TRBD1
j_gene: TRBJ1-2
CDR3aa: CASSTPGTGVRYGYTF
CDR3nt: TGTGCCAGTAGTACCCCGGGGACAGGGGTTCGCTATGGCTACACCTTC

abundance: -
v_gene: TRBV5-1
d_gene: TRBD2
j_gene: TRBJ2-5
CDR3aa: CASSITPQGLGGETQYF
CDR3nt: TGCGCCAGCAGCATCACGCCCCAGGGTCTCGGGGGGGAGACCCAGTACTTC

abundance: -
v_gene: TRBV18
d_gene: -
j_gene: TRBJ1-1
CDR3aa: CASSGEPGQTMNTEAFF
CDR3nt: TGTGCCAGCTCAGGGGAACCGGGACAAACCATGAACACTGAAGCTTTCTTT

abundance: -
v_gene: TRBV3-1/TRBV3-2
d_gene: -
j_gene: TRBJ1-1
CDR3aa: CASSQTRKNTEAFF
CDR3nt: TGTGCCAGCAGCCAAACGCGGAAAAACACTGAAGCTTTCTTT

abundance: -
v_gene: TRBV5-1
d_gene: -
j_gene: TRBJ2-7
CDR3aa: CASSLARDMQGIGEQYF
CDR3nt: TGCGCCAGCAGCTTGGCCCGGGACATGCAGGGGATTGGCGAGCAGTACTTC

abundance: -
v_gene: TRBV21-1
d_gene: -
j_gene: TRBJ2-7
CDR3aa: CASSKGRVSGQSPRPYEQYF
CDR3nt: TGTGCCAGCAGCAAAGGTAGGGTTAGCGGGCAATCCCCACGACCCTACGAGCAGTACTTC

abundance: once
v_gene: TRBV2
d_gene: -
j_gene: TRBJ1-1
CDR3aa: CASSVRQLVTEAFF
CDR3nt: TGTGCCAGCAGTGTTCGACAGTTGGTCACTGAAGCTTTCTTT

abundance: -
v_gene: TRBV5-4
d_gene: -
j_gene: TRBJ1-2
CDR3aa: CASSLGLGAGYTF
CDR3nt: TGTGCCAGCAGCTTGGGTTTGGGGGCTGGCTACACCTTC

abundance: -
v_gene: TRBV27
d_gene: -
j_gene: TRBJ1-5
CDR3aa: CASRDRNSNQPQHF
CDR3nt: TGTGCCAGCAGGGACAGAAATAGCAATCAGCCCCAGCATTTT